The source of this T cell receptor (beta chain) is a study of blood T cell repertoires in COVID-19. In its sample, this clone was seen once. V lost 0 bases to trimming and J lost 5 bases, with 12 bases between them. The germline V gene has CDR1 SGDLS and CDR2 YYNGEE. The CDR3 runs to 15 residues. In the original analysis: Cell counts per sample came from amplifying reference gene primers. Assay used: immunoSEQ multiplex PCR; TCRdb lists only in-frame clones, some missing. That table supplies the V and J calls and clone size; D and trimming were determined from the DNA. The sample consists of roughly 240,000 clones, 80% to 90% of them appearing once.

Sequencing was performed on peripheral blood. The chain couples TRBV9 to TRBJ2-1; no clear D. This sequence originates from a man aged 40-55 years who had recovered from COVID-19. CDR3 protein: CASSVGAQLNNEQFF. CDR3 coding DNA: TGTGCCAGCAGCGTAGGGGCCCAACTGAACAATGAGCAGTTCTTC.